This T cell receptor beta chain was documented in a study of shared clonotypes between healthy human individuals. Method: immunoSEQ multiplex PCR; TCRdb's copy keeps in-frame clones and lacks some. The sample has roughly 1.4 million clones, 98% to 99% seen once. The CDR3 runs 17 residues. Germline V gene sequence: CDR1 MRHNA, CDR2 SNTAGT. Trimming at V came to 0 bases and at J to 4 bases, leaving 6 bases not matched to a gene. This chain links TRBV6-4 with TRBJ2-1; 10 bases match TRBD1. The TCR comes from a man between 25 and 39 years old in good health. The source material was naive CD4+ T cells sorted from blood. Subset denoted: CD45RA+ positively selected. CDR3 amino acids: CASSDSFGTGAYNEQFF. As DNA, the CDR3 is TGTGCCAGCAGTGACTCGTTCGGGACAGGGGCATACAATGAGCAGTTCTTC.